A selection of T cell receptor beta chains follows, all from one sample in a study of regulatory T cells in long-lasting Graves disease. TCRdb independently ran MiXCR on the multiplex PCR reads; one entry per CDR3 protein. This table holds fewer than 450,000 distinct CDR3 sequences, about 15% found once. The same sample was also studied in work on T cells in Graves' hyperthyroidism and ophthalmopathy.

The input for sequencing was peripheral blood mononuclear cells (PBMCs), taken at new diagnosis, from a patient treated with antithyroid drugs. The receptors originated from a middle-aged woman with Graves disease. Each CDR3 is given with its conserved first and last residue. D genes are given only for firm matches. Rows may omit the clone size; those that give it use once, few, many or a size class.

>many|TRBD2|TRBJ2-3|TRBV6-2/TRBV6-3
TGTGCCAGCAGTACCGGACTAGCGGGAGAGCGAGATACGCAGTATTTT
CASSTGLAGERDTQYF
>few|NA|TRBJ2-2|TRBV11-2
TGTGCCAGCGTGGGGGTCACCGGGGAGCTGTTTTTT
CASVGVTGELFF
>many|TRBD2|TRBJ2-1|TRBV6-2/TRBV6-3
TGTGCCAGCAGTCGAGCGGGAGCGTACAATGAGCAGTTCTTC
CASSRAGAYNEQFF
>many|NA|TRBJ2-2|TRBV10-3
TGTGCCGCGGGCGCCGGGGACACCTCCACCGGGGAGCTGTTTTTT
CAAGAGDTSTGELFF
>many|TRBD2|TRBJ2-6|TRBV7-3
TGTGCCAGCAGCTTTCCCGGGACTAGCGGGAGGACCGGGGCCAACGTCCTGACTTTC
CASSFPGTSGRTGANVLTF
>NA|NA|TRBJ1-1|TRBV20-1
TGCAGTGCTAGACCTCGCGTTCGTATGAACACTGAAGCTTTCTTT
CSARPRVRMNTEAFF
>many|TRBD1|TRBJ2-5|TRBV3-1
TGTGCCAGCACCCCTAACAGGGGAACAGAGACCCAGTACTTC
CASTPNRGTETQYF
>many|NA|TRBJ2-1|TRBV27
TGTGCCAGCAGTCGTAGTGGGAGGATAGGCTACAATGAGCAGTTCTTC
CASSRSGRIGYNEQFF
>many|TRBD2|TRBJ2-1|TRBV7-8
TGTGCCAGCAGCTTATTGAGCGGGAGGGCCTTTAATGAGCAGTTCTTC
CASSLLSGRAFNEQFF
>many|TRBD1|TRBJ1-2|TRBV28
TGTGCCAGCAGTTTATTCGGTCAGGACAGGGGCTATGGCTACACCTTC
CASSLFGQDRGYGYTF
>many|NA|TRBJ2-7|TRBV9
TGTGCCAGCAGCCACGGGCACGAGCAGTACTTC
CASSHGHEQYF
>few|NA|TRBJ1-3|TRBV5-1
TGCGCCAGCAGCAGGGACACCAGCTCTGGAAACACCATATATTTT
CASSRDTSSGNTIYF
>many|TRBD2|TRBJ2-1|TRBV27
TGTGCCAGCAGTTTATTACCCTGGCGGGAGGGTGTAAATGAGCAGTTCTTC
CASSLLPWREGVNEQFF
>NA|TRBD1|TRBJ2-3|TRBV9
TGTGCCAGCAGCGCACGACAGGGGCCTGAAGATACGCAGTATTTT
CASSARQGPEDTQYF
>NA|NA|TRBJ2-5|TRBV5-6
TGTGCCAGCAGAGACCAAAGAGAGACCCAGTACTTC
CASRDQRETQYF
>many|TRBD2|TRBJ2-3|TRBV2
TGTGCCAGCAGTGAGGTCCAGCGGGAGGGGTCAGATACGCAGTATTTT
CASSEVQREGSDTQYF
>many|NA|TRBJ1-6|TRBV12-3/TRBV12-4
TGTGCCAGCAGTTTTCCCAATTCACCCCTCCACTTT
CASSFPNSPLHF
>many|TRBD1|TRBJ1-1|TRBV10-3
TGTGCCATCAGTGAGCCTCCCTGGAGGGGGCGGGGCACTGAAGCTTTCTTT
CAISEPPWRGRGTEAFF
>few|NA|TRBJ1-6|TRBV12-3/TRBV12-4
TGTGCCAGCAGTTTAAGGGCGCTCTCCTATAATTCACCCCTCCACTTT
CASSLRALSYNSPLHF
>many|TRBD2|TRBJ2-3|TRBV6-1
TGTGCCAGCAGTAGATTAGCGGGAGTGGGAGATACGCAGTATTTT
CASSRLAGVGDTQYF
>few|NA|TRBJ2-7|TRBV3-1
TGTGCCAGCAGCCAAGGTTTATTAGTATGGACAGCCTACGAGCAGTACTTC
CASSQGLLVWTAYEQYF
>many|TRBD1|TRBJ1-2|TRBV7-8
TGTGCCAGCAGCTTAATTGGCAGGGGGAACTATGGCTACACCTTC
CASSLIGRGNYGYTF
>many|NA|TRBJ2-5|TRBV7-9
TGTGCCAGCAGCCTTCAGGGGTCTGCGGAAGAGACCCAGTACTTC
CASSLQGSAEETQYF
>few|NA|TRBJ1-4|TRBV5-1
TGCGCCAGCTGTTTTGACCGGTACGATGAAAAACTGTTTTTT
CASCFDRYDEKLFF
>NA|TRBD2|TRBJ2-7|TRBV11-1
TGTGCCAGCAGCTTCCGACTTGCGGGAGGTGTAGGTGAGCAGTACTTC
CASSFRLAGGVGEQYF
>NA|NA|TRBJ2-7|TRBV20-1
TGCAGTGCTAGAGATGGGCCGGGGGCGAGCGAGCAGTACTTC
CSARDGPGASEQYF
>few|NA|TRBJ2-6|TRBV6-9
TGTGCCAGCAGTTACCAATCGGGGGACCTCTCTGGGGCCAACGTCCTGACTTTC
CASSYQSGDLSGANVLTF
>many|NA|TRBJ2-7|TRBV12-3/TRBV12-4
TGTGCCAGCAGTGGGCCGAACAGGGCAATCTACGAGCAGTACTTC
CASSGPNRAIYEQYF
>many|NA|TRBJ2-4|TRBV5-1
TGCGCCAGCAGCTTGGGATTAGGCGGGATACCTTTGGCCAAAAACATTCAGTACTTC
CASSLGLGGIPLAKNIQYF
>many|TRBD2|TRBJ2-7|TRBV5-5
TGTGCCAGCAGCTTGCCTAGCGGAACCTACGAGCAGTACTTC
CASSLPSGTYEQYF
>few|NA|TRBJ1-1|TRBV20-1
TGCAGTGCTAGGGGCAGTGTGAACACTGAAGCTTTCTTT
CSARGSVNTEAFF
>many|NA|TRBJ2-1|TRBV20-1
TGCAGTGCTAGTAGGCTAGCGCTCTCCTACAATGAGCAGTTCTTC
CSASRLALSYNEQFF
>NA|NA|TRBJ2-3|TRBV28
TGTGCCAGCAGTTTCCCCTTGGATACGCAGTATTTT
CASSFPLDTQYF
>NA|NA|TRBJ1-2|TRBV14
TGTGCCAGCAGCCAAGATGCCCGGAATGTCCCAGGCTATGGCTACACCTTC
CASSQDARNVPGYGYTF
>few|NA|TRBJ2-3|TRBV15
TGTGCCACCAGCAGAGATCGCACTAGCACAGATACGCAGTATTTT
CATSRDRTSTDTQYF
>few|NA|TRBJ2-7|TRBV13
TGTGCCAGCAGCGGGATACTCTCTTACGAGCAGTACTTC
CASSGILSYEQYF
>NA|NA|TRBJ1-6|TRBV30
TGTGCCTGGAGCCTCGGGACACAGAGCTCCTATAATTCACCCCTCCACTTT
CAWSLGTQSSYNSPLHF
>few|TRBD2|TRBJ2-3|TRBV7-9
TGTGCCAGCAGCTTAGGGGTAGCGGGAGTCACAGATACGCAGTATTTT
CASSLGVAGVTDTQYF
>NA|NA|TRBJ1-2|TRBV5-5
TGTGCCAGCAGCTTGGGGTTGACAGCTAACTATGGCTACACCTTC
CASSLGLTANYGYTF
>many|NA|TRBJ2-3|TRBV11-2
TGTGCCAGCAGCTTACTGTCTGGCAGCGCCACAGATACGCAGTATTTT
CASSLLSGSATDTQYF
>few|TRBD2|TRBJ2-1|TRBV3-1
TGTGCCAGCAGCCAAGCCCAGGGACTAGCAAGCAATGAGCAGTTCTTC
CASSQAQGLASNEQFF
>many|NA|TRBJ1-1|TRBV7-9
TGTGCCAGCAGCTTGGGGACAATTTTGAACACTGAAGCTTTCTTT
CASSLGTILNTEAFF
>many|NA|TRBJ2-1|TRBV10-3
TGTGCCATCAGTGAGAGTCCGGGGCTTCTTTCCTACAATGAGCAGTTCTTC
CAISESPGLLSYNEQFF
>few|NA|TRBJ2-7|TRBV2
TGTGCCAGCAGTGAAAAAAGGCAGGGGATCTACGAGCAGTACTTC
CASSEKRQGIYEQYF
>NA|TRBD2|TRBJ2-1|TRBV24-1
TGTGCCACCAGTGGTAGCGGGAGCTCCTACAATGAGCAGTTCTTC
CATSGSGSSYNEQFF